Following are 16 T cell receptor beta chains from one sample sequenced in a study of T cell responses to AZD1222 COVID-19 vaccine. Produced via immunoSEQ multiplex PCR; TCRdb's table is partial and in-frame only. This sample has approximately 150,000 clones; 80% to 90% occur once, and the top ten carry 4.5% to 6%. The sample in question was peripheral blood, obtained on day 0 of AZD1222 vaccination. Every receptor here comes from an adult in good health.

CDR3 in amino acids: CASSKRLAGAETQYF. CDR3 DNA sequence: TGCGCCAGCAGCAAGAGACTAGCGGGAGCAGAGACCCAGTACTTC. This chain links TRBV5-1 with TRBJ2-5, with 12 bases lining up with TRBD2. J gave up 4 bases and V 4 bases, and 5 bases lay outside the gene matches. This CDR3 region has 15 residues. Per the germline V gene, CDR1 is SGHRS and CDR2 is YFSETQ.

The genes are TRBV7-2 and TRBJ1-1; 9 nucleotides line up with TRBD1. This CDR3 is built from 13 residues. Trimming cost V 3 bases and J 5 bases; bases outside gene matches: 1. CDR1 SGHTA and CDR2 FQGNSA come from the germline V gene. The CDR3 is CASSLTGGTEAFF. CDR3 coding DNA: TGTGCCAGCAGCTTGACAGGGGGTACTGAAGCTTTCTTT.

V usage is TRBV7-2 and J usage is TRBJ2-1, with D possibly matching TRBD1 (6 bases). Trimming cost V 3 bases and J 7 bases, with 19 bases left between them. CDR1 SGHTA and CDR2 FQGNSA come from the germline V gene. The CDR3 has 16 amino acids. In DNA form, the CDR3 reads TGTGCCAGCAGCTTCAGTAGTAGGCAGGGGTTGAATGAGCAGTTCTTC. Translation gives CASSFSSRQGLNEQFF.

This clone was seen a few times. The rearrangement links TRBV5-1 to TRBJ2-3; D is perhaps TRBD1 or TRBD2 (6 bases each). The CDR3 has 15 amino acids. The V and J ends lost 4 bases and 2 bases respectively, with 14 bases between them. Looked up from germline, CDR1 is SGHRS and CDR2 is YFSETQ. The CDR3 DNA is TGCGCCAGCAGCACCTTAGGGGGGACCACAGATACGCAGTATTTT. It specifies CASSTLGGTTDTQYF.

The chain couples TRBV6-2 or TRBV6-3 to TRBJ2-1; possibly TRBD2 for D (6 bases). Trimming removed 5 bases at V and 5 bases at J, with 22 bases between. This CDR3 comprises 17 residues. CDR1 MNHEY and CDR2 SVGEGT come from the germline V gene. The CDR3 DNA reads as TGTGCCAGCAGTCCCAGACCCGATACGGGACTCGACAATGAGCAGTTCTTC. Its translation is CASSPRPDTGLDNEQFF.

J is TRBJ2-7 and V is TRBV6-5; 11 bases agree with TRBD2. The V segment lost 4 bases and the J segment 3 bases; nucleotides outside the gene matches: 8. The CDR3 is 16 amino acids. Germline V CDR1 and CDR2: MNHEY, SVGAGI. The CDR3 protein is CASSSPETSGNYEQYF. The CDR3 coding sequence is TGTGCCAGCAGTTCCCCTGAGACTAGCGGGAACTACGAGCAGTACTTC.

The chain combines TRBV30 with TRBJ1-1, with D perhaps matching TRBD1 (5 bases). Germline loops: CDR1 GTSNPN, CDR2 SVGIG (reference sequence). The CDR3 is 14 amino acids. V dropped 3 bases and J dropped 1 base, with 12 bases sitting between them. The CDR3 protein is CAWRGVGGNTEAFF. The CDR3 nucleotides are TGTGCCTGGAGGGGGGTAGGTGGGAACACTGAAGCTTTCTTT.

V usage is TRBV18 and J usage is TRBJ1-2, with 8 bases matching TRBD1. This CDR3 is 13 amino acids long. V shed 3 bases, J shed 4 bases, and the junction held 1 base outside the gene matches. Germline CDR1 is KGHSH and CDR2 is LQKENI. For the CDR3, the DNA is TGTGCCAGCTCACCCGGGACAGGCTATGGCTACACCTTC. Its protein is CASSPGTGYGYTF.

The chain is built from TRBV6-5 and TRBJ2-1; no definite D call. The CDR3 spans 12 residues. The V and J ends lost 7 bases and 0 bases respectively, with 4 bases between them. CDR1 is MNHEY, CDR2 SVGAGI, per germline. In DNA, the CDR3 is TGTGCCAGCACTAACTCCTACAATGAGCAGTTCTTC. Its protein product is CASTNSYNEQFF.

This rearrangement joins TRBV19 to TRBJ1-5; 7 positions agree with TRBD1. V lost 9 bases and J lost 6; bases outside the gene matches: 5. This CDR3 is 12 amino acids long. CDR1 and CDR2 (germline): LNHDA, SQIVND (reference sequence). The CDR3 spells CASNRGGQPQHF. CDR3 DNA sequence: TGTGCCAGCAACAGGGGAGGTCAGCCCCAGCATTTT.

This clone was detected a few times. The chain is built from TRBV5-5 and TRBJ1-6; no reliable D call. This CDR3 is 12 amino acids long. Per the germline V gene, CDR1 is SGHKS and CDR2 is YYEKEE (reference sequence). Trimming took off 0 bases at V and 11 bases at J, with 6 bases between the two ends. As DNA, the CDR3 is TGTGCCAGCAGCTTGGGAGAGCCACCCCTCCACTTT. This gives the protein CASSLGEPPLHF. The full variable domain, rest sourced from reference TRBV5-5 and TRBJ1-6, is DAGVTQSPTHLIKTRGQQVTLRCSPISGHKSVSWYQQVLGQGPQFIFQYYEKEERGRGNFPDRFSARQFPNYSSELNVNALLLGDSALYLCASSLGEPPLHFGNGTRLTVT.

The chain links TRBV2 to TRBJ1-1, with D possibly matching TRBD1 (5 bases). Per the germline V gene, CDR1 is SNHLY and CDR2 is FYNNEI. Trimming took 6 bases from V and 1 from J, leaving 9 bases between them. This CDR3 comprises 13 residues. CDR3 bases: TGTGCCAGCAGAGTGGGGGGGAACACTGAAGCTTTCTTT. Protein product: CASRVGGNTEAFF.

The chain is built from TRBV30 and TRBJ2-7; 15 positions agree with TRBD2. The length of the CDR3 is 16 residues. Germline CDR1 GTSNPN, CDR2 SVGIG (reference sequence). The trim removed 2 bases at V and 4 bases at J, leaving 6 bases unmatched. The CDR3, as DNA: TGTGCCTGGAGTCGGACTAGCGGGAGGGCCATATACGAGCAGTACTTC. Its protein is CAWSRTSGRAIYEQYF.

The rearrangement joins TRBV7-3 to TRBJ2-2; TRBD2 agrees at 10 bases. Germline assignment: CDR1 SGHTA and CDR2 FQGTGA. The CDR3 spans 17 residues. J gave up 5 bases and V 1 base, and 7 bases lay outside the gene matches. DNA of the CDR3: TGTGCCAGCAGCTTAAAAGCGGGAGGGCCTAGGACCGGGGAGCTGTTTTTT. Translating it yields CASSLKAGGPRTGELFF.

The V and J genes are TRBV7-8 and TRBJ2-5; 10 bases map to TRBD2. Trimming cost V 5 bases and J 0 bases; bases outside gene matches: 6. The CDR3 runs 16 residues. CDR1 is SGHVS and CDR2 is FQNEAQ in the germline V gene. For the CDR3, the DNA is TGTGCCAGCAGCCTCGGACTAGCGGATTACCAAGAGACCCAGTACTTC. It yields the protein CASSLGLADYQETQYF.

This chain links TRBV11-2 with TRBJ2-7, with D possibly matching TRBD2 (6 bases). Germline CDR1 and CDR2: SGHAT and FQNNGV. V was cut by 8 bases and J by 2 bases, with 19 bases left in between. This CDR3 is built from 15 residues. CDR3 sequence: CASAPISGLAYEQYF. The DNA of the CDR3 is TGTGCCAGCGCCCCTATAAGCGGGCTAGCCTACGAGCAGTACTTC.